Listed here is a single TCR beta chain. Its cognate antigen is unknown. This sample includes further DNA sequences coding for the same CDR3. The CDR3 extends over 12 amino acids. Germline V gene data show CDR1 as LNHDA and CDR2 as SQIVND (reference sequence). Trimming pared 1 base from V and 2 bases from J, leaving 2 bases between. The entry originates in a study of T cells in localized non-small cell lung cancer. Clones were sequenced by immunoSEQ multiplex PCR, and TCRdb holds only the in-frame ones, with some missing. The sample shows about 27,000 clones, around nine tenths of them seen only once. General study points: Uninvolved adjacent lung showed higher T cell clonality than tumor. Median roughly 57 top-100 tumor clones were shared with paired adjacent lung.

This TCR was sampled from a female donor of 60 years or more with stage II squamous cell lung carcinoma. The sequences come from peripheral blood, collected before any cancer treatment. The chain has TRBV19 and TRBJ2-5, with D hard to call. CDR3 in DNA: TGTGCCAGTAGTATAGGACAAGAGACCCAGTACTTC. Translated, it gives CASSIGQETQYF. Filled out from reference TRBV19 and TRBJ2-5, the complete variable domain reads DGGITQSPKYLFRKEGQNVTLSCEQNLNHDAMYWYRQDPGQGLRLIYYSQIVNDFQKGDIAEGYSVSREKKESFPLTVTSAQKNPTAFYLCASSIGQETQYFGPGTRLLVL.